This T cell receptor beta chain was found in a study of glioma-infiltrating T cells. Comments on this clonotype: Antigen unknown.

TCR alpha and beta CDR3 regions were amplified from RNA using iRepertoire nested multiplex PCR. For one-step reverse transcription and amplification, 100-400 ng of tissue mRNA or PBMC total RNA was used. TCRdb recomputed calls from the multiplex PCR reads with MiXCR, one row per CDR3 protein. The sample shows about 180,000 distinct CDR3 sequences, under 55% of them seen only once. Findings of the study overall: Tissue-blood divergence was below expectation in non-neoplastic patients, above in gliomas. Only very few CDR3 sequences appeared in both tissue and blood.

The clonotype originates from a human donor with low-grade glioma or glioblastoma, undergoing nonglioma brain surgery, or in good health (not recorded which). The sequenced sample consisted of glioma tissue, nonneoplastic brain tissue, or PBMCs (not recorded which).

CDR3 protein: CASIYHNEQFF. In nucleotides, the CDR3 is TGTGCCAGCATCTACCACAATGAGCAGTTCTTC. The genes are TRBV5-5 and TRBJ2-1, with D unclear. Trimming stripped 6 bases from V and 5 bases from J, with 6 bases between. This CDR3 spans 11 amino acids. Germline CDR1 is SGHKS and CDR2 is YYEKEE (reference sequence).